This T cell receptor (beta chain) was documented in a study of spatial heterogeneity in lung cancer. CDR1 and CDR2 from the germline V gene are MDHEN and SYDVKM. The CDR3 has 13 residues. V was clipped by 5 bases and J by 3 bases, with 11 bases between them. Time point denoted: blood at routine non-recurrence follow-up after resection. The study sequenced unsorted whole RNA from tumor, nontumor lung or frozen PBMC. This clonotype was observed a handful of times. Every cDNA TCR molecule received its own unique molecular identifier. TCRdb re-derived calls from the 5' RACE reads in MiXCR, one entry per CDR3 protein. The sample contains about 120,000 distinct CDR3 sequences, 9% to 15% of which appear only once.

The rearrangement links TRBV28 to TRBJ2-7; TRBD1 might be the D (6 bases). The specimen comprised PBMCs, sampled at follow-up. The origin of this receptor is a male donor with early-stage non-small cell lung cancer. The CDR3 reads CASSRRTDYEQYF. CDR3 sequence (DNA): TGTGCCAGCAGTCGCCGGACAGACTACGAGCAGTACTTC.